The 9 T cell receptor beta chains presented below share a single source sample, sequenced in a study of shared clonotypes between healthy human individuals. The protocol was immunoSEQ multiplex PCR, while the TCRdb copy is restricted to in-frame clones and leaves out a portion. This table has 800,000 to 1,200,000 clones, around 82% appearing once. Sequencing was performed on memory CD4+ T cells from PBMCs. Subset reported: CD45RA-negative fraction. Receptor source: a man aged 18 to 29 in good health. Some clones in this sample may be carry-over from other donors' samples.

The chain is built from TRBV7-3 and TRBJ2-7; D is possibly TRBD2 (6 bases). V dropped 5 bases and J dropped 6 bases, with 14 bases sitting between them. The CDR3 runs to 13 residues. CDR1 and CDR2 from the germline V gene are SGHTA and FQGTGA. The CDR3 loop is CASSPSEGGEQYF. CDR3 bases: TGTGCCAGCAGCCCAAGCGAGGGAGGCGAGCAGTACTTC.

As concerns this clone: The same CDR3 is also encoded by other DNA sequences in this sample. This chain uses TRBV5-1 with TRBJ2-3; the match to TRBD1 covers 8 bases. J lost 2 bases, V lost 0 bases, and 2 bases had no gene match. CDR3 length equals 15 residues. Germline CDR1 reads SGHRS; CDR2 reads YFSETQ. The DNA of the CDR3 is TGCGCCAGCAGCTTGGGACAGGGGACCACAGATACGCAGTATTTT. This sequence encodes CASSLGQGTTDTQYF.

This rearrangement joins TRBV29-1 to TRBJ2-7; D not certain. This CDR3 has 13 residues. Germline CDR1 SQVTM, CDR2 ANQGSEA. V was trimmed by 6 bases and J by 6 bases, leaving 18 bases between them. This CDR3 is CSVNRPPDSEQYF. The CDR3 region has the DNA TGCAGCGTCAATCGACCCCCCGATTCCGAGCAGTACTTC.

There are a few counts of this clone. The same CDR3 also results from other DNA sequences found in this sample. The rearrangement joins TRBV11-3 to TRBJ2-7; D is uncertain. Germline loops: CDR1 SGHNT, CDR2 YENEEA. The CDR3 is made up of 12 amino acids. V gave up 0 bases and J gave up 3 bases, with 3 bases separating them. The CDR3 loop is CASSLDGYEQYF. In DNA, the CDR3 is TGTGCCAGCAGCTTAGATGGCTACGAGCAGTACTTC.

This clone was recorded once. J is TRBJ2-5 and V is TRBV7-9; 8 bases are a match to TRBD1. The CDR3 contains 16 residues. Per germline, CDR1 SEHNR and CDR2 FQNEAQ (reference sequence). V dropped 4 bases and J dropped 2; count of bases not matched to a gene: 9. In nucleotides, the CDR3 is TGTGCCAGCAGCTATCGAGCCGACAGGGGTCAAGAGACCCAGTACTTC. Translation gives CASSYRADRGQETQYF.

The chain combines TRBV28 with TRBJ2-1; 8 nucleotides line up with TRBD1. Germline CDR1 reads MDHEN; CDR2 reads SYDVKM. The CDR3 length is 15 residues. V dropped 6 bases and J dropped 4; count of bases not matched to a gene: 8. The CDR3: CASRVQGARYNEQFF. In DNA, the CDR3 is TGTGCCAGCAGGGTCCAGGGGGCTCGGTACAATGAGCAGTTCTTC.

V gene TRBV6-1 combines with J gene TRBJ1-5; 8 positions agree with TRBD1. Trimming took 6 bases from V and 6 from J; bases not matched to a gene: 4. CDR1 and CDR2 from the germline V gene are MNHNS and SASEGT. The CDR3 consists of 13 residues. The chain's CDR3 is CASRGTGGQPQHF. CDR3 DNA sequence: TGTGCCAGCAGGGGGACAGGCGGTCAGCCCCAGCATTTT.

This clone was seen just once. The gene calls are TRBV6-1 and TRBJ1-1; D gene uncertain. Per the germline V gene, CDR1 is MNHNS and CDR2 is SASEGT. Trimming removed 6 bases from V and 5 bases from J, with 10 bases in between. This CDR3 comprises 12 residues. CDR3 sequence reads: CASSPGYTEAFF. The DNA of the CDR3 is TGTGCCAGCAGCCCGGGGTATACTGAAGCTTTCTTT.

The V and J genes are TRBV6-6 and TRBJ1-4; D is unresolved. This CDR3 region has 14 residues. Germline CDR1 and CDR2: MNHNY and SVGAGI (reference sequence). Trimming removed 1 base from V and 6 bases from J, with 9 bases in between. As DNA, the CDR3 is TGTGCCAGCAGTTACTGGCGGAGCGATGAAAAACTGTTTTTT. It translates to CASSYWRSDEKLFF.